Listed here are 21 T cell receptor beta chains from one sample, sequenced in a study of shared T cell receptors in the human thymus. Some clones are missing from TCRdb's copy, which holds only in-frame ones; the method was immunoSEQ multiplex PCR. The table has 600,000 or so clones, about 90% seen once; the top ten hold about 0.0094%. The sample was also reused in another study, on human thymus T cells.

Sequencing was carried out using thymocytes. The receptors were sampled from a boy younger than two with a congenital heart defect.

V gene TRBV5-1 combines with J gene TRBJ2-2; 11 bases map to TRBD2. This CDR3 has 16 residues. Germline V gene data show CDR1 as SGHRS and CDR2 as YFSETQ. Trimming took 7 bases from V and 2 from J; bases not matched to a gene: 7. CDR3: CASRQTSGTNTGELFF. CDR3 DNA sequence: TGCGCCAGCCGACAGACTAGCGGGACCAACACCGGGGAGCTGTTTTTT. The entire variable domain, with the rest obtained from reference TRBV5-1 and TRBJ2-2, is as follows: KAGVTQTPRYLIKTRGQQVTLSCSPISGHRSVSWYQQTPGQGLQFLFEYFSETQRNKGNFPGRFSGRQFSNSRSEMNVSTLELGDSALYLCASRQTSGTNTGELFFGEGSRLTVL.

The chain uses TRBV10-3 and TRBJ2-1; 8 nucleotides align to TRBD1. The J segment lost 4 bases and the V segment lost 4 bases, leaving 3 bases of the junction unmatched. Germline CDR1 is ENHRY and CDR2 is SYGVKD. CDR3 length: 14 residues. The CDR3 region is CAISVGQVYNEQFF. CDR3 sequence (DNA): TGTGCCATCAGTGTGGGACAGGTATACAATGAGCAGTTCTTC.

This sequence joins TRBV2 and TRBJ2-4, with 7 bases aligning to TRBD1. V lost 5 bases, J lost 0 bases, and 10 bases stayed unmatched. CDR3 length equals 17 residues. Germline V gene lookup returns CDR1 SNHLY and CDR2 FYNNEI. CDR3 protein: CASSSGTVGLAKNIQYF. The CDR3 region has the DNA TGTGCCAGCAGTTCCGGGACAGTGGGGCTAGCCAAAAACATTCAGTACTTC.

The chain employs TRBV12-5 and TRBJ2-1, with D unresolved. Germline CDR1 LGHNT, CDR2 FRNRAP. CDR3 size: 12 residues. The CDR3 region is CVPKPGSNEQFF. The DNA for the CDR3 is TGTGTACCAAAACCAGGATCCAATGAGCAGTTCTTC.

The chain carries TRBV7-8 and TRBJ2-7; D might be TRBD1 (5 bases). Trimming removed 6 bases from V and 3 bases from J, with 27 bases in between. Germline-derived CDR1 and CDR2 are SGHVS and FQNEAQ. There are 18 residues in the CDR3. CDR3 protein: CASSPNRQGGGVDYEQYF. Written as DNA, the CDR3 is TGTGCCAGCAGTCCCAATCGGCAGGGTGGTGGTGTTGACTACGAGCAGTACTTC. Using reference TRBV7-8 and TRBJ2-7 for the parts outside the CDR3, the full variable domain is GAGVSQSPRYKVAKRGQDVALRCDPISGHVSLFWYQQALGQGPEFLTYFQNEAQLDKSGLPSDRFFAERPEGSVSTLKIQRTQQEDSAVYLCASSPNRQGGGVDYEQYFGPGTRLTVT.

The gene calls are TRBV2 and TRBJ2-1; a possible D gene is TRBD2 (6 bases). From germline, CDR1 is SNHLY and CDR2 FYNNEI. The CDR3 is made up of 13 amino acids. V shed 4 bases and J shed 6 bases, with 10 bases lying between them. The DNA of the CDR3 is TGTGCCAGCAGTGTAGCGGTAGCCAATGAGCAGTTCTTC. Amino acid sequence: CASSVAVANEQFF.

The chain employs TRBV7-8 and TRBJ1-1; TRBD1 agrees at 10 bases. Germline V gene lookup returns CDR1 SGHVS and CDR2 FQNEAQ. J gave up 0 bases and V 3 bases, and 13 bases lay outside the gene matches. This CDR3 spans 19 amino acids. CDR3: CASSLTGGRIALVNTEAFF. Here the CDR3 DNA reads TGTGCCAGCAGCTTGACAGGGGGCCGCATAGCATTGGTGAACACTGAAGCTTTCTTT.

The V gene is TRBV7-9, the J gene TRBJ2-2, with TRBD2 matching 11 bases. The CDR3 extends over 15 amino acids. V shed 3 bases and J 7 bases; nucleotides not matched to a gene: 4. Germline V gene sequence: CDR1 SEHNR, CDR2 FQNEAQ (reference sequence). Here the CDR3 reads CASSLTSGEDGELFF. The DNA of the CDR3 is TGTGCCAGCAGCTTGACTAGCGGGGAGGACGGGGAGCTGTTTTTT.

This chain joins TRBV4-3 and TRBJ1-5; tentatively, D is TRBD1 (6 bases). The CDR3 sequence is 17 residues long. V lost 3 bases and J lost 1, with 16 bases in between. Germline CDR1 reads LGHNA; CDR2 reads YSLEER. The CDR3 DNA reads TGCGCCAGCAGCCAGCGGAGGACAGACCTAAGCAATCAGCCCCAGCATTTT. The encoded protein is CASSQRRTDLSNQPQHF.

The chain recombines TRBV10-3 with TRBJ2-7; 9 bases match TRBD1. Germline V gene data show CDR1 as ENHRY and CDR2 as SYGVKD. This CDR3 is built from 14 residues. The ends lost 4 bases at V and 3 bases at J; junction bases unmatched: 4. This chain's CDR3 is CAISGGQGYYEQYF. The CDR3 nucleotides read TGTGCCATCAGTGGAGGACAGGGGTACTACGAGCAGTACTTC.

This clone came up once. The chain employs TRBV25-1 and TRBJ1-3; a possible D gene is TRBD1 (5 bases). The CDR3 has 15 residues. CDR1 is MGHDK and CDR2 is SYGVNS in the germline V gene. V lost 4 bases and J lost 1, with 11 bases in between. CDR3 nucleotides: TGTGCCAGCAGTGGCAGGGTAGCTTCTGGAAACACCATATATTTT. Its translation: CASSGRVASGNTIYF. Together with reference TRBV25-1 and TRBJ1-3, the CDR3 gives the full variable domain: EADIYQTPRYLVIGTGKKITLECSQTMGHDKMYWYQQDPGMELHLIHYSYGVNSTEKGDLSSESTVSRIRTEHFPLTLESARPSHTSQYLCASSGRVASGNTIYFGEGSWLTVV.

V and J are TRBV5-1 and TRBJ2-5; the match to TRBD2 covers 8 bases. CDR1 is SGHRS and CDR2 is YFSETQ in the germline V gene. The V and J ends lost 7 bases and 1 base, in that order; junction bases with no gene match: 3. The CDR3 has 13 residues. Written as DNA, the CDR3 is TGCGCCAGCCGGGGGGGGGTCCAAGAGACCCAGTACTTC. Its protein product is CASRGGVQETQYF.

The gene calls are TRBV29-1 and TRBJ1-2; 7 nucleotides line up with TRBD1. V lost 6 bases, J lost 2 bases, and 6 bases stayed unmatched. Germline V lookup: CDR1 SQVTM, CDR2 ANQGSEA. The CDR3 is 13 amino acids. The CDR3, as DNA: TGCAGCGTAGGGACGGGACAGAACTATGGCTACACCTTC. Encoded protein: CSVGTGQNYGYTF.

V and J are TRBV14 and TRBJ1-2; 7 bases agree with TRBD1. The CDR3 spans 14 residues. CDR1 and CDR2 from the germline V gene are SGHDN and FVKESK. V shed 2 bases, J shed 4 bases, and the junction held 4 bases outside the gene matches. CDR3 loop: CASSQRQGGYGYTF. DNA of the CDR3: TGTGCCAGCAGCCAACGACAGGGAGGCTATGGCTACACCTTC.

The chain joins TRBV4-1 to TRBJ2-5, with 8 nucleotides matching TRBD2. The germline V gene encodes CDR1 MGHRA and CDR2 YSYEKL. With 4 bases clipped from V and 5 bases from J, the junction kept 12 bases outside the gene matches. CDR3 length: 16 amino acids. This CDR3 is CASSRPGLELGETQYF. The DNA of the CDR3 is TGCGCCAGCAGCCGCCCGGGACTAGAACTTGGCGAGACCCAGTACTTC.

The J gene is TRBJ2-2, the V gene TRBV4-3; TRBD2 matches at 9 bases. With 0 bases clipped from V and 0 bases from J, the junction kept 8 bases outside the gene matches. The CDR3 runs to 19 residues. The germline gives CDR1 LGHNA, CDR2 YSLEER. The CDR3 region has the DNA TGCGCCAGCAGCCAAGAGTATAGTAGCGGGAGCACGAACACCGGGGAGCTGTTTTTT. Translating gives CASSQEYSSGSTNTGELFF.

This chain joins TRBV30 and TRBJ1-5; perhaps TRBD1 as D (5 bases). Germline CDR1 is GTSNPN and CDR2 is SVGIG (reference sequence). This CDR3 spans 16 amino acids. The V and J ends lost 0 bases and 2 bases respectively, with 14 bases between them. The DNA for the CDR3 is TGTGCCTGGAGTGTAACCCCGGACACAGGCAATCAGCCCCAGCATTTT. This encodes CAWSVTPDTGNQPQHF.

This clone was seen a single time. The chain joins TRBV30 to TRBJ1-5; no firm D call. CDR3 length: 15 residues. Trimming removed 2 bases at V and 3 bases at J, with 14 bases between. CDR1 is GTSNPN, CDR2 SVGIG, per germline (reference sequence). CDR3 coding DNA: TGTGCCTGGAGTTCTCCGGGGTCCATCAATCAGCCCCAGCATTTT. It is translated as CAWSSPGSINQPQHF.

V gene TRBV27 combines with J gene TRBJ2-7; TRBD2 agrees at 9 bases. Germline V gives CDR1 MNHEY, CDR2 SMNVEV (reference sequence). This CDR3 has 15 amino acids. J was trimmed by 0 bases and V by 3 bases; bases with no gene match: 3. The CDR3 here is CASSLASGDSYEQYF. For the CDR3, the DNA is TGTGCCAGCAGTTTGGCTAGCGGGGACTCCTACGAGCAGTACTTC.

The chain carries TRBV7-2 and TRBJ2-7; tentative D call: TRBD1 (6 bases). Germline CDR1 reads SGHTA; CDR2 reads FQGNSA. The V gene lost 1 base and the J gene lost 3 bases, with 10 bases spanning the gap. CDR3 length: 14 amino acids. The CDR3 DNA follows: TGTGCCAGCAGCTTAGTCGGCAGGGGCTACGAGCAGTACTTC. The encoded protein is CASSLVGRGYEQYF.

The J gene is TRBJ2-2, the V gene TRBV7-6; 7 bases are shared with TRBD2. The CDR3 runs to 15 residues. After removal of 0 bases from V and 7 bases from J, the junction contained 5 bases not matched to a gene. Per the germline V gene, CDR1 is SGHVS and CDR2 is FNYEAQ. The DNA for the CDR3 is TGTGCCAGCAGCTTAGCGGGAGGGCCGGGCGGGGAGCTGTTTTTT. Its protein product is CASSLAGGPGGELFF.